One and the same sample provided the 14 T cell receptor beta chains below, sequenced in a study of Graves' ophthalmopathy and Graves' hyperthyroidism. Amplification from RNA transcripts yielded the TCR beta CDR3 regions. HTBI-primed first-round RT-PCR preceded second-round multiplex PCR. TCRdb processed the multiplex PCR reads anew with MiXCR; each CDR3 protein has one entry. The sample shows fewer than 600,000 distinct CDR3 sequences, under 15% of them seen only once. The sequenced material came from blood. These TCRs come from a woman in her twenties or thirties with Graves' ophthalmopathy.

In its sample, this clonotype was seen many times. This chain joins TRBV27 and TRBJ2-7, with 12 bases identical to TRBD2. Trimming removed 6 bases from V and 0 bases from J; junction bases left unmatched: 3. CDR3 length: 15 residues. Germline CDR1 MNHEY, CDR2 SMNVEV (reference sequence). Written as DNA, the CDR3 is TGTGCCAGCAGAAGGACTAGCGGGATCTCCTACGAGCAGTACTTC. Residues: CASRRTSGISYEQYF.

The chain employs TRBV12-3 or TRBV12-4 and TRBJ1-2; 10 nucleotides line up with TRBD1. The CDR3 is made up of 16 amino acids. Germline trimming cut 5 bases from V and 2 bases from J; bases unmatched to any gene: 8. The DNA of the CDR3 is TGTGCCAGCAGTACATTAGACAGGGGGCGAAACTATGGCTACACCTTC. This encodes CASSTLDRGRNYGYTF.

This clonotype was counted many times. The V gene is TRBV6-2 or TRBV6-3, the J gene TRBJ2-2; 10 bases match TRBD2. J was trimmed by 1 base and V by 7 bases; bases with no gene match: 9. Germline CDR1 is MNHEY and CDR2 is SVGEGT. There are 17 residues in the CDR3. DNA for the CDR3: TGTGCCAGCACCTCGTTTAGCGGGAGGAAGAACACCGGGGAGCTGTTTTTT. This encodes CASTSFSGRKNTGELFF.

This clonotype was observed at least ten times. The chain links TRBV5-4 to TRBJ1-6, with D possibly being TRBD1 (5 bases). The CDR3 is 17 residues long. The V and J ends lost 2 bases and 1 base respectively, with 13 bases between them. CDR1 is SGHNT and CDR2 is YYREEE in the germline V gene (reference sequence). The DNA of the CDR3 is TGTGCCAGCAGCTTACGGATGGGACGATCCTATAATTCACCCCTCCACTTT. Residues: CASSLRMGRSYNSPLHF.

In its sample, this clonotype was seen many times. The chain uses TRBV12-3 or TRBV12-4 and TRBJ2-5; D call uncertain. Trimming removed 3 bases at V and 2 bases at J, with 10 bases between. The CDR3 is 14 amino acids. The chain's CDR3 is CASSFPGLQETQYF. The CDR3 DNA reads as TGTGCCAGCAGTTTTCCGGGTTTACAAGAGACCCAGTACTTC.

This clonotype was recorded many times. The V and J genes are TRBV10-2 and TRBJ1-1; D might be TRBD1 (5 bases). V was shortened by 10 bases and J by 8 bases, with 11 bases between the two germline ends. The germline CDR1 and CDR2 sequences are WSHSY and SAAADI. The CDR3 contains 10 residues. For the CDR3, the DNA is TGCGCCACCCAATGGGGGGAAGCTTTCTTT. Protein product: CATQWGEAFF.

The CDR3 DNA is TGTGCCAGTAGAAGGGCCGGGACCCAGAACACCGGGGAGCTGTTTTTT. As protein: CASRRAGTQNTGELFF. The chain employs TRBV19 and TRBJ2-2, with D possibly called TRBD1 or TRBD2 (5 bases each). The V gene's germline CDR1 is LNHDA and CDR2 SQIVND (reference sequence). The CDR3 covers 16 residues. The V end was cut by 6 bases, the J end by 1 base, with 15 bases between.

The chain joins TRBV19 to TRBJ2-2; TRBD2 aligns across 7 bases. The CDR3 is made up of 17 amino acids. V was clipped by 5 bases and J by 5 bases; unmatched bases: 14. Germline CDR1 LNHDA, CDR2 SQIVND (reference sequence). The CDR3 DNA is TGTGCCAGTAGTCTCCAAGTCGGCGGGAGTAGAACCGGGGAGCTGTTTTTT. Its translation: CASSLQVGGSRTGELFF.

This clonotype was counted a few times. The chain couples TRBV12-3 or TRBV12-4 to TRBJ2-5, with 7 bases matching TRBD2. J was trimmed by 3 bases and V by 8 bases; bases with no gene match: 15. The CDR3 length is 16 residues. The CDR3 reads CASGAGGSLYEETQYF. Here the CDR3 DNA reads TGTGCCAGCGGCGCGGGCGGGAGCCTCTACGAAGAGACCCAGTACTTC.

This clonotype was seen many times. DNA of the CDR3: TGTGCCAGCAGTGACCGACAGGTACGATCACCCCTCCACTTT. Protein: CASSDRQVRSPLHF. The chain is built from TRBV6-1 and TRBJ1-6; perhaps TRBD1 as D (6 bases). The CDR3 spans 14 residues. The V and J ends lost 3 bases and 10 bases respectively, with 13 bases between them. Germline V gene lookup returns CDR1 MNHNS and CDR2 SASEGT.

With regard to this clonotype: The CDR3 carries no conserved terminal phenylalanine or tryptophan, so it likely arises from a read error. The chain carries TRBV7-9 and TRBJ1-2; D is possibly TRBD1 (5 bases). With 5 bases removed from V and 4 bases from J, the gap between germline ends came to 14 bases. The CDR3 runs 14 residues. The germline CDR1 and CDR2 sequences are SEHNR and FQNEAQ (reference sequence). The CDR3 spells CASSPRGGSYGYTL. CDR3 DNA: TGTGCCAGCAGCCCTCGCGGGGGTAGCTATGGCTACACCTTG.

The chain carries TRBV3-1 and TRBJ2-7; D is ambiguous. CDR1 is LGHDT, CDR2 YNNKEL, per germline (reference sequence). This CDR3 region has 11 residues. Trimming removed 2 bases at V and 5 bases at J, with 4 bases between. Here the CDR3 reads CASSQFDEQYF. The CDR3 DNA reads TGTGCCAGCAGCCAATTCGACGAGCAGTACTTC.

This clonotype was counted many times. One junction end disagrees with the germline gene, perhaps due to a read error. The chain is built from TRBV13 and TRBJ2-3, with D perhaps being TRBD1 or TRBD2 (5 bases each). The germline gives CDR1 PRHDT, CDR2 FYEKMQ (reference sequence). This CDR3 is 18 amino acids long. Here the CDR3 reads CASGLGHMWGSSTDTQYF. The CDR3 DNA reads TGTGCCAGCGGCTTAGGCCACATGTGGGGGAGTAGCACAGATACGCAGTATTTT. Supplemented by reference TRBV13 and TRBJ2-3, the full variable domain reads AAGVIQSPRHLIKEKRETATLKCYPIPRHDTVYWYQQGPGQDPQFLISFYEKMQSDKGSIPDRFSAQQFSDYHSELNMSSLELGDSALYFCASGLGHMWGSSTDTQYFGPGTRLTVL.

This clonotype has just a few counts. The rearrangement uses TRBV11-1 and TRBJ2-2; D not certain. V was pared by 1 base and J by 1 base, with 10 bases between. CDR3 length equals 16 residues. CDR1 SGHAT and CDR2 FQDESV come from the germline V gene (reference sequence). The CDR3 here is CASSLGKTVNTGELFF. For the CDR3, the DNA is TGTGCCAGCAGCTTAGGGAAGACGGTGAACACCGGGGAGCTGTTTTTT.